These 29 T cell receptor beta chains were all obtained from the same sample, sequenced in a study of regulatory T cells in long-lasting Graves disease. In building TCR beta libraries, iRepertoire HTBI primers were used together with Arm-PCR of CDR3 regions. TCRdb re-analysed the multiplex PCR reads in MiXCR, keeping a single row per CDR3 protein. The sample shows around 240,000 distinct CDR3 sequences, around a sixth of them seen only once. Time point here: newly diagnosed GD, antithyroid drugs for less than 3 months. PBMC-derived RNA was used for the TCR library. In addition, the sample was reused for a study of T cells in Graves' hyperthyroidism and ophthalmopathy.

Source: peripheral blood mononuclear cells (PBMCs), taken at new diagnosis, from a patient treated with antithyroid drugs. The receptors come from a woman aged 25-40 years with Graves disease.

Many counts were recorded for this clonotype. The V call is TRBV5-1, the J call TRBJ1-4, with a possible D match to TRBD1 (5 bases). V was trimmed by 3 bases and J by 7 bases, leaving 16 bases between them. Germline V CDR1 and CDR2: SGHRS, YFSETQ. CDR3 length equals 15 residues. This CDR3 reads CASSSGGGVPEKLFF. In DNA form, the CDR3 reads TGCGCCAGCAGCTCCGGGGGGGGGGTTCCTGAAAAACTGTTTTTT.

This clonotype was observed once. This sequence may be a read error, since a much larger clone differs from it by one base. The chain is built from TRBV12-3 or TRBV12-4 and TRBJ2-2; 13 positions match TRBD2. The CDR3 extends over 14 amino acids. V shed 8 bases, J shed 5 bases, and the junction held 2 bases outside the gene matches. The CDR3 DNA follows: TGTGCCAGCGGGGGACTAGCGGGGACCGGGGAGCTGTTTTTT. This encodes CASGGLAGTGELFF.

The table lists this clonotype with many counts. The V call is TRBV2, the J call TRBJ2-2; D may match TRBD1 or TRBD2 (5 bases each). The ends were cut back, 7 bases at V and 7 bases at J, with 16 bases in the middle. This CDR3 contains 14 residues. Germline CDR1 and CDR2: SNHLY and FYNNEI. In nucleotides, the CDR3 is TGTGCCAGCATGAGGGGCCAGGTTGGCGGGGAGCTGTTTTTT. Its translation is CASMRGQVGGELFF.

Ten or more counts support this clonotype. CDR3 nucleotide sequence: TGTGCCAGCAGCCAAGTAGGGGGACAGGCCAACTATGGCTACACCTTC. Translation: CASSQVGGQANYGYTF. The V and J genes are TRBV3-1 and TRBJ1-2; the match to TRBD1 covers 8 bases. Germline trimming cut 1 base from V and 2 bases from J; bases unmatched to any gene: 6. The germline CDR1 and CDR2 sequences are LGHDT and YNNKEL (reference sequence). The CDR3 consists of 16 residues.

The chain carries TRBV2 and TRBJ1-6; maybe TRBD1 (5 bases). This CDR3 contains 14 residues. The V and J ends lost 5 bases and 3 bases respectively, with 8 bases between them. Germline CDR1 and CDR2: SNHLY and FYNNEI. The CDR3 nucleotides read TGTGCCAGCAGTCGGGACCGCTATAATTCACCCCTCCACTTT. Its protein product is CASSRDRYNSPLHF.

This clonotype appeared a few times. This chain uses TRBV3-1 with TRBJ2-5; TRBD2 aligns across 10 bases. The CDR3 covers 16 residues. The trim removed 2 bases at V and 1 base at J, leaving 4 bases unmatched. Per the germline V gene, CDR1 is LGHDT and CDR2 is YNNKEL (reference sequence). CDR3 sequence: CASSQLAGAGQETQYF. CDR3 nucleotide sequence: TGTGCCAGCAGCCAACTAGCGGGGGCCGGCCAAGAGACCCAGTACTTC.

This clonotype was seen many times. The chain has TRBV12-3 or TRBV12-4 and TRBJ1-3; 8 nucleotides line up with TRBD1. The CDR3 spans 15 residues. V lost 6 bases to trimming and J lost 1 base; unmatched junction nucleotides: 5. The CDR3, as DNA: TGTGCCAGCAGGCGACAGGGGAGGTCTGGAAACACCATATATTTT. Translation gives CASRRQGRSGNTIYF.

This clonotype appeared many times. V is TRBV29-1 and J is TRBJ2-3, with TRBD1 identical over 9 bases. CDR3 length: 14 amino acids. Trimming at V came to 7 bases and at J to 2 bases, leaving 7 bases not matched to a gene. Germline loops: CDR1 SQVTM, CDR2 ANQGSEA. CDR3 loop: CSDTGTGHTDTQYF. Here the CDR3 DNA reads TGCAGCGACACCGGGACAGGGCACACAGATACGCAGTATTTT.

This clonotype was seen repeatedly, ten times or more. This chain joins TRBV15 and TRBJ2-2; TRBD2 aligns across 8 bases. Germline values: CDR1 LNHNV, CDR2 YYDKDF (reference sequence). The CDR3 contains 14 residues. Trimming at V came to 3 bases and at J to 5 bases, leaving 2 bases not matched to a gene. CDR3: CATSSRGGTGELFF. The CDR3, as DNA: TGTGCCACCAGCAGCCGGGGGGGGACCGGGGAGCTGTTTTTT.

This clonotype was seen ten or more times. As DNA, the CDR3 is TGTGCCAGCAGTCCGGGACAGGGGAGCACAGATACGCAGTATTTT. This codes for CASSPGQGSTDTQYF. The genes are TRBV12-3 or TRBV12-4 and TRBJ2-3, with 10 bases identical to TRBD1. The trim removed 5 bases at V and 0 bases at J, leaving 2 bases unmatched. This CDR3 is 15 amino acids long.

This clonotype has more than one count but fewer than ten. The CDR3 DNA reads TGTGCCAGCAGCTCAGGAGGGGGGCGCGAGGACGGCTACACCTTC. Its protein is CASSSGGGREDGYTF. The chain joins TRBV7-9 to TRBJ1-2; D might be TRBD1 (6 bases). CDR1 SEHNR and CDR2 FQNEAQ come from the germline V gene (reference sequence). This CDR3 region has 15 residues. With 4 bases removed from V and 8 bases from J, the gap between germline ends came to 20 bases. Supplemented by reference TRBV7-9 and TRBJ1-2, the full variable domain reads DTGVSQNPRHKITKRGQNVTFRCDPISEHNRLYWYRQTLGQGPEFLTYFQNEAQLEKSRLLSDRFSAERPKGSFSTLEIQRTEQGDSAMYLCASSSGGGREDGYTFGSGTRLTVV.

The table lists this clonotype with a few counts. The chain uses TRBV24-1 and TRBJ1-2; D uncertain. V lost 3 bases to trimming and J lost 6 bases, with 10 bases between them. The germline CDR1 and CDR2 sequences are KGHDR and SFDVKD. CDR3 length equals 13 residues. The chain's CDR3 is CATSDAGFHGYTF. The CDR3 bases are TGTGCCACCAGTGATGCGGGGTTTCATGGCTACACCTTC.

This clonotype was seen many times. V usage is TRBV28 and J usage is TRBJ1-3, with D perhaps TRBD1 (5 bases). CDR3 size: 16 residues. Germline CDR1 and CDR2: MDHEN and SYDVKM. The V end lost 1 base, the J end lost 7 bases, and 17 bases lay between the germline ends. In DNA, the CDR3 is TGTGCCAGCAGTTTATTAGGCGCAGGGCCAGGGAACACCATATATTTT. It is translated as CASSLLGAGPGNTIYF.

On this clonotype: This clone may be a read error of a much larger clone one base away. V and J are TRBV6-1 and TRBJ1-5, with 7 bases lining up with TRBD1. V shed 5 bases and J 12 bases; nucleotides not matched to a gene: 13. Germline loops: CDR1 MNHNS, CDR2 SASEGT. The CDR3 covers 14 residues. CDR3 nucleotides: TGTGCCAGCAGTCCCCGACAGGGTTTGGGGCTCCAGCATTTT. Residues: CASSPRQGLGLQHF.

This clonotype was observed a few times. This chain connects TRBV19 to TRBJ2-7; 11 nucleotides match TRBD1. The CDR3 is made up of 16 amino acids. The trim removed 2 bases at V and 0 bases at J, leaving 3 bases unmatched. In germline, CDR1 is LNHDA, CDR2 SQIVND (reference sequence). In DNA, the CDR3 is TGTGCCAGTAGTATAAGCGGGACAGGGGGCTCCTACGAGCAGTACTTC. Translated, it gives CASSISGTGGSYEQYF.

V usage is TRBV27 and J usage is TRBJ1-5; 10 bases are a match to TRBD1. The CDR3 contains 15 residues. The germline V gene has CDR1 MNHEY and CDR2 SMNVEV (reference sequence). J was trimmed by 7 bases and V by 5 bases; bases with no gene match: 8. As DNA, the CDR3 is TGTGCCAGCAGTCGGGGACAGGGGAAGGGGCAGCCCCAGCATTTT. It is translated as CASSRGQGKGQPQHF.

This clonotype was recorded many times. The chain couples TRBV27 to TRBJ2-3, with D perhaps matching TRBD2 (6 bases). The V and J ends lost 4 bases and 4 bases respectively, with 12 bases between them. This CDR3 contains 14 residues. CDR1 and CDR2 (germline): MNHEY, SMNVEV (reference sequence). Here the CDR3 DNA reads TGTGCCAGCAGTTCCCGACTAGACGCAGATACGCAGTATTTT. This gives the protein CASSSRLDADTQYF.

This clonotype has just a few counts. The V and J genes are TRBV29-1 and TRBJ2-2; perhaps TRBD1 as D (5 bases). V was clipped by 1 base and J by 6 bases, with 15 bases between them. The CDR3 runs to 15 residues. Germline assignment: CDR1 SQVTM and CDR2 ANQGSEA. CDR3 in amino acids: CSVEVDSKAAGELFF. CDR3 bases: TGCAGCGTTGAAGTAGACAGTAAGGCGGCCGGGGAGCTGTTTTTT.

The table lists this clonotype with many counts. The gene calls are TRBV3-1 and TRBJ1-1; D may be TRBD1 (5 bases). CDR3 length equals 12 residues. V lost 3 bases to trimming and J lost 5 bases, with 7 bases between them. Germline assignment: CDR1 LGHDT and CDR2 YNNKEL (reference sequence). In nucleotides, the CDR3 is TGTGCCAGCAGCCACTGGGGGACTGAAGCTTTCTTT. Residues: CASSHWGTEAFF.

This clonotype was seen at least ten times. The rearrangement uses TRBV7-2 and TRBJ2-3; 12 bases agree with TRBD2. V lost 5 bases and J lost 4; bases outside the gene matches: 7. Germline-derived CDR1 and CDR2 are SGHTA and FQGNSA. The CDR3 contains 16 residues. CDR3 in DNA: TGTGCCAGCAGCCACCCTAGCGGGGGGGCCCCAGATACGCAGTATTTT. Its translation is CASSHPSGGAPDTQYF.

With regard to this clonotype: Being one base from a much bigger clone, this may be a read error. The V and J genes are TRBV6-1 and TRBJ1-1, with 8 bases fitting TRBD1. This CDR3 is 13 amino acids long. Germline CDR1 MNHNS, CDR2 SASEGT. The CDR3 DNA follows: TGTGTCAGCACCCTGACAGGGGTCACTGAAGCTTTCTTT. Residues: CVSTLTGVTEAFF.

This clonotype was observed many times. The J gene is TRBJ1-3, the V gene TRBV12-3 or TRBV12-4; TRBD1 is a possible D gene (6 bases). V was clipped by 7 bases and J by 2 bases, with 18 bases between them. CDR3 length: 16 amino acids. CDR3 in amino acids: CASKWVGTTTGNTIYF. DNA for the CDR3: TGTGCCAGCAAGTGGGTGGGGACAACTACTGGAAACACCATATATTTT.

As for this clonotype: A far larger clone is off by one base, so a read error is likely. V gene TRBV12-3 or TRBV12-4 combines with J gene TRBJ1-1; D possibly corresponds to TRBD1 (5 bases). The CDR3 loop spans 16 amino acids. The germline V and J ends were trimmed by 6 bases and 11 bases, with 28 bases remaining between them. The DNA for the CDR3 is TGTGCCAGCAGCAACCCAAAATCCGGGGCACCTTACCCGGCTTTCTTT. Protein product: CASSNPKSGAPYPAFF.

In its sample, this clonotype was seen many times. V gene TRBV6-5 combines with J gene TRBJ2-7; D is possibly TRBD1 (6 bases). The V gene lost 0 bases and the J gene lost 6 bases, with 6 bases spanning the gap. Germline assignment: CDR1 MNHEY and CDR2 SVGAGI. CDR3 length: 12 residues. CDR3 DNA sequence: TGTGCCAGCAGTTACTCGACAGGCGAGCAGTACTTC. Protein: CASSYSTGEQYF.

Worth noting for this clonotype: A far larger clone is one nucleotide away, so this likely arose from a read error. The chain employs TRBV6-1 and TRBJ2-1; 7 bases map to TRBD1. This CDR3 has 15 amino acids. J was trimmed by 13 bases and V by 8 bases; bases with no gene match: 20. Germline CDR1 is MNHNS and CDR2 is SASEGT. The CDR3 is CASCRGDSTQETQFF. CDR3 coding DNA: TGTGCCAGCTGCCGAGGGGACAGCACCCAAGAGACCCAGTTCTTC.

This clonotype has ten or more counts. The chain recombines TRBV19 with TRBJ1-1; possible D gene TRBD1, 5 bases. Per the germline V gene, CDR1 is LNHDA and CDR2 is SQIVND (reference sequence). With 4 bases removed from V and 1 base from J, the gap between germline ends came to 13 bases. The length of the CDR3 is 15 residues. CDR3 sequence (DNA): TGTGCCAGTAGTACGGCCCCCACAGGGAACACTGAAGCTTTCTTT. The encoded protein is CASSTAPTGNTEAFF.

This clonotype was seen a handful of times. One base separates it from a far larger clone, so it is likely a read error. The gene calls are TRBV7-9 and TRBJ2-7; 11 bases map to TRBD1. Germline assignment: CDR1 SEHNR and CDR2 FQNEAQ (reference sequence). This CDR3 is built from 14 residues. J lost 5 bases, V lost 5 bases, and 5 bases had no gene match. CDR3 sequence reads: CASSRWTGGDEQYF. For the CDR3, the DNA is TGTGCCAGCAGCCGCTGGACAGGGGGCGACGAGCAGTACTTC.

This clonotype was recorded many times. This chain connects TRBV29-1 to TRBJ2-1; D possibly matches TRBD1 or TRBD2 (7 bases each). The V and J ends lost 3 bases and 9 bases respectively, with 12 bases between them. Germline loops: CDR1 SQVTM, CDR2 ANQGSEA. This CDR3 is 12 amino acids long. CDR3 in amino acids: CSVDSRGGEQFF. CDR3 sequence (DNA): TGCAGCGTTGATTCCAGGGGGGGTGAGCAGTTCTTC.

This clonotype was observed many times. The V and J genes are TRBV11-3 and TRBJ2-5, with 14 bases lining up with TRBD2. Per germline, CDR1 SGHNT and CDR2 YENEEA. V dropped 0 bases and J dropped 4; count of bases not matched to a gene: 10. The CDR3 is made up of 19 amino acids. The CDR3 reads CASSLDAKGTSGGAETQYF. CDR3 in DNA: TGTGCCAGCAGCTTAGATGCGAAGGGGACTAGCGGGGGTGCAGAGACCCAGTACTTC.